Presented here are 17 T cell receptor beta chains from one specimen sequenced in a study of blood T cell repertoires in COVID-19 (TCRdb year 2020). Library method: the immunoSEQ multiplex PCR assay. Drawn from immuneACCESS, this table holds only the in-frame rearrangements with V and J called that TCRdb kept. Clones are partly lost; checked studies trace under half to an unresolved V gene and leave the rest unexplained. The sample yields some 83,000 clones; 81% were counted once. In total, the top ten clones hold approximately 44% of the sample. The specimen was peripheral blood. The receptors were gathered from an older man with acute or convalescent COVID-19.

J is TRBJ1-6 and V is TRBV25-1; 10 bases map to TRBD1. The CDR3 is 14 residues long. V was clipped by 7 bases and J by 11 bases; unmatched bases: 8. Germline lookup yields CDR1 MGHDK and CDR2 SYGVNS. This CDR3 is CASKGTGVVAPLHF. CDR3 DNA: TGTGCCAGCAAAGGGACAGGGGTTGTGGCACCCCTCCACTTT. Full variable domain (remainder filled in from reference TRBV25-1 and TRBJ1-6): EADIYQTPRYLVIGTGKKITLECSQTMGHDKMYWYQQDPGMELHLIHYSYGVNSTEKGDLSSESTVSRIRTEHFPLTLESARPSHTSQYLCASKGTGVVAPLHFGNGTRLTVT.

The chain is built from TRBV29-1 and TRBJ1-1; perhaps TRBD1 as D (6 bases). The CDR3 loop spans 15 amino acids. V shed 7 bases and J shed 0 bases, with 18 bases lying between them. Germline CDR1 reads SQVTM; CDR2 reads ANQGSEA. CDR3 in amino acids: CSATNSRTVNTEAFF. The DNA of the CDR3 is TGCAGCGCCACCAACTCAAGGACAGTGAACACTGAAGCTTTCTTT.

This rearrangement joins TRBV6-1 to TRBJ1-5; maybe TRBD1 (6 bases). The CDR3 has 15 amino acids. V lost 0 bases and J 6 bases, leaving 12 bases between the germline ends. Germline V gives CDR1 MNHNS, CDR2 SASEGT. The CDR3 is CASSEAGGRGQPQHF. Written as DNA, the CDR3 is TGTGCCAGCAGTGAAGCAGGGGGAAGGGGTCAGCCCCAGCATTTT.

The chain employs TRBV28 and TRBJ2-7, with D hard to call. From germline, CDR1 is MDHEN and CDR2 SYDVKM. The CDR3 runs to 11 residues. Trimming removed 5 bases at V and 4 bases at J, with 6 bases between. The CDR3 coding sequence is TGTGCCAGCAGTCAGAGGTACGAGCAGTACTTC. Its protein product is CASSQRYEQYF.

V and J are TRBV28 and TRBJ1-5; D remains ambiguous. Trimming took off 9 bases at V and 0 bases at J, with 3 bases between the two ends. Germline V gives CDR1 MDHEN, CDR2 SYDVKM. This CDR3 has 11 amino acids. The CDR3 sequence is CASNSNQPQHF. For the CDR3, the DNA is TGTGCCAGTAATAGCAATCAGCCCCAGCATTTT.

The chain combines TRBV7-9 with TRBJ1-4; 9 nucleotides line up with TRBD1. This CDR3 spans 14 amino acids. CDR1 is SEHNR, CDR2 FQNEAQ, per germline (reference sequence). J was trimmed by 9 bases and V by 6 bases; bases with no gene match: 8. This CDR3 is CASSNTGGLKKLFF. The CDR3 DNA sequence: TGTGCCAGCAGTAATACAGGGGGCCTGAAAAAACTGTTTTTT.

The rearrangement joins TRBV18 to TRBJ2-6, with 12 bases that match TRBD1. V shed 5 bases and J 0 bases; nucleotides not matched to a gene: 14. The CDR3 sequence is 21 residues long. Germline V gene sequence: CDR1 KGHSH, CDR2 LQKENI. The CDR3 nucleotides are TGTGCCAGCTCATATTATGCCGGGACAGGGGGCCAACCCTCTGGGGCCAACGTCCTGACTTTC. Encoded protein: CASSYYAGTGGQPSGANVLTF.

This clone appeared a single time. The chain recombines TRBV9 with TRBJ1-2, with TRBD1 as a possible D gene (5 bases). Germline values: CDR1 SGDLS, CDR2 YYNGEE. CDR3 length equals 14 residues. Trimming took off 4 bases at V and 8 bases at J, with 18 bases between the two ends. The CDR3 DNA sequence: TGTGCCAGCAGCCCGGAGGGGCGGGGAGAAGGCTACACCTTC. It encodes CASSPEGRGEGYTF.

The rearrangement uses TRBV3-1 (or the pseudogene TRBV3-2) and TRBJ2-1, with D possibly matching TRBD1 (6 bases). CDR1 is LGHDT, CDR2 YNNKEL, per germline (reference sequence). Trimming cost V 2 bases and J 4 bases, with 9 bases left between them. The CDR3 runs 14 residues. The CDR3 DNA sequence: TGTGCCAGCAGCCAAAGGGACAAGTACAATGAGCAGTTCTTC. Translating it yields CASSQRDKYNEQFF.

V is TRBV4-1 and J is TRBJ1-1, with D maybe TRBD1 (5 bases). Trimming shortened V by 0 bases and J by 1 base, and 12 bases separated the two germline ends. The germline CDR1 and CDR2 sequences are MGHRA and YSYEKL. CDR3 length equals 16 residues. The CDR3 DNA reads as TGCGCCAGCAGCCAAGAGGGGCAGGGCTCGAACACTGAAGCTTTCTTT. Protein product: CASSQEGQGSNTEAFF.

The chain is built from TRBV28 and TRBJ2-3; TRBD1 might be the D (6 bases). The length of the CDR3 is 16 residues. Germline CDR1 MDHEN, CDR2 SYDVKM. Trimming left V 5 bases short and J 10 bases short, with 25 bases between. The CDR3 reads CASSLTGPVRGHAQYF. The CDR3 nucleotides are TGTGCCAGCAGTCTCACCGGACCCGTGAGGGGACACGCGCAGTATTTT.

This sequence joins TRBV7-9 and TRBJ2-3, with 10 bases aligning to TRBD2. This CDR3 comprises 17 residues. Trimming cost V 2 bases and J 4 bases; bases outside gene matches: 9. CDR1 and CDR2 from the germline V gene are SEHNR and FQNEAQ (reference sequence). CDR3 DNA: TGTGCCAGCAGCTTAAGCCGCGTAGCGGGAGGAGCAGATACGCAGTATTTT. It specifies CASSLSRVAGGADTQYF.

This clone appeared a few times. This rearrangement joins TRBV30 to TRBJ1-4; D may be TRBD1 (5 bases). With 1 base removed from V and 8 bases from J, the gap between germline ends came to 11 bases. Germline V gene data show CDR1 as GTSNPN and CDR2 as SVGIG (reference sequence). This CDR3 region has 13 residues. As DNA, the CDR3 is TGTGCCTGGAGTGGCAGGGCCGGGGAAAAACTGTTTTTT. It translates to CAWSGRAGEKLFF.

CDR3 DNA: TGTGCCAGCAGCTTGAGGGGGCTCCCTGAAGCTTTCTTT. Amino acid sequence: CASSLRGLPEAFF. The rearrangement links TRBV5-6 to TRBJ1-1; the match to TRBD1 covers 7 bases. CDR3 length equals 13 residues. The V gene's germline CDR1 is SGHDT and CDR2 YYEEEE. V shed 1 base, J shed 6 bases, and the junction held 3 bases outside the gene matches.

The chain employs TRBV7-6 and TRBJ2-1, with 12 bases that match TRBD2. V was pared by 5 bases and J by 6 bases, with 2 bases of the junction left unmatched. The CDR3 sequence is 14 residues long. CDR1 and CDR2 from the germline V gene are SGHVS and FNYEAQ. CDR3 loop: CASSRTSGTNEQFF. The CDR3 nucleotides are TGTGCCAGCAGCCGGACTAGCGGGACCAATGAGCAGTTCTTC.

The chain joins TRBV19 to TRBJ2-2; 7 bases map to TRBD2. The CDR3 loop spans 16 amino acids. Unmatched junction bases numbered 10, after V lost 0 bases and J lost 9 bases. Germline CDR1 reads LNHDA; CDR2 reads SQIVND (reference sequence). The CDR3 loop is CASSIDWGGINRELFF. CDR3 DNA: TGTGCCAGTAGTATAGATTGGGGGGGAATCAACCGGGAGCTGTTTTTT.

The V and J genes are TRBV18 and TRBJ2-7, with 15 bases identical to TRBD2. V trimming: 2 bases; J trimming: 4 bases; junction bases outside the gene matches: 3. Germline V gives CDR1 KGHSH, CDR2 LQKENI. The CDR3 has 16 residues. CDR3 DNA: TGTGCCAGCTCACCAAGCGGACTAGCGGGAGGGTACGAGCAGTACTTC. It yields the protein CASSPSGLAGGYEQYF.